The 16 T cell receptor beta chains below come from one sample, sequenced in a study of blood T cell repertoires in COVID-19. The assay was immunoSEQ multiplex PCR, and TCRdb's table has in-frame clones only and misses some. The table has about 200,000 clones, approximately 85% seen once. Sequencing was performed on peripheral blood. These receptors were obtained from a woman of 80 years or more with acute or convalescent COVID-19.

The chain joins TRBV6-5 to TRBJ2-7; 8 nucleotides line up with TRBD1. V was pared by 10 bases and J by 6 bases, with 5 bases of the junction left unmatched. The length of the CDR3 is 11 residues. In germline, CDR1 is MNHEY, CDR2 SVGAGI. CDR3 bases: TGTGCCACCTGGACAGGGAGCGAGCAGTACTTC. This gives the protein CATWTGSEQYF.

This chain links TRBV2 with TRBJ1-2, with 7 bases fitting TRBD1. V shed 5 bases, J shed 5 bases, and the junction held 5 bases outside the gene matches. There are 13 residues in the CDR3. CDR1 is SNHLY, CDR2 FYNNEI, per germline. The CDR3 DNA follows: TGTGCCAGCAGTAGGACAGGAACGTATGGCTACACCTTC. Amino acid sequence: CASSRTGTYGYTF.

The chain is built from TRBV5-4 and TRBJ2-2; 9 bases line up with TRBD1. The CDR3 covers 16 residues. J was trimmed by 6 bases and V by 0 bases; bases with no gene match: 6. Germline loops: CDR1 SGHNT, CDR2 YYREEE (reference sequence). This chain's CDR3 is CASSLAGTGKSGELFF. The CDR3 DNA reads as TGTGCCAGCAGCTTGGCCGGGACAGGGAAGTCCGGGGAGCTGTTTTTT.

This chain joins TRBV28 and TRBJ2-7; TRBD2 matches at 8 bases. The germline CDR1 and CDR2 sequences are MDHEN and SYDVKM. The CDR3 extends over 15 amino acids. With V trimmed by 5 bases and J by 3 bases, 9 bases remained unmatched. The CDR3 here is CASSTSGTSLYEQYF. The CDR3 DNA reads TGTGCCAGCAGTACCTCCGGGACTAGTCTCTACGAGCAGTACTTC.

The genes are TRBV15 and TRBJ1-4, with D possibly TRBD1 on 5 matching bases. The germline V gene encodes CDR1 LNHNV and CDR2 YYDKDF (reference sequence). Between the trimmed V and J ends, which lost 3 bases and 0 bases, there was a span of 5 bases. The CDR3 covers 14 residues. The CDR3 DNA reads TGTGCCACCAGCAGGACAGCAACTAATGAAAAACTGTTTTTT. It translates to CATSRTATNEKLFF. The entire variable domain, with the rest obtained from reference TRBV15 and TRBJ1-4, is as follows: DAMVIQNPRYQVTQFGKPVTLSCSQTLNHNVMYWYQQKSSQAPKLLFHYYDKDFNNEADTPDNFQSRRPNTSFCFLDIRSPGLGDTAMYLCATSRTATNEKLFFGSGTQLSVL.

The chain combines TRBV28 with TRBJ1-1, with a weak D call TRBD1 (6 bases). CDR1 is MDHEN and CDR2 is SYDVKM in the germline V gene. With 1 base removed from V and 3 bases from J, the gap between germline ends came to 9 bases. The CDR3 totals 14 residues. This CDR3 is CASSLLQGHTEAFF. In DNA form, the CDR3 reads TGTGCCAGCAGTTTATTACAGGGTCACACTGAAGCTTTCTTT.

V is TRBV5-1 and J is TRBJ2-7; a possible D gene is TRBD1 (5 bases). Trimming left V 1 base short and J 2 bases short, with 13 bases between. CDR1 and CDR2 (germline): SGHRS, YFSETQ. The CDR3 sequence is 15 residues long. The CDR3 is CASSLQGLGPYEQYF. The CDR3 coding sequence is TGCGCCAGCAGCTTGCAGGGTTTGGGGCCCTACGAGCAGTACTTC.

Here the CDR3 DNA reads TGTGCCAGCAGTTCACAGGGGGGTAAATACGAGCAGTACTTC. Translating it yields CASSSQGGKYEQYF. The chain couples TRBV6-2 or TRBV6-3 to TRBJ2-7, with 8 bases aligning to TRBD1. CDR1 is MNHEY and CDR2 is SVGEGT in the germline V gene. Trimming at V came to 4 bases and at J to 4 bases, leaving 6 bases not matched to a gene. CDR3 length: 14 amino acids.

The V call is TRBV21-1, the J call TRBJ2-3; TRBD2 is taken as the D call from the table, unchecked against the DNA. TRBV21-1 is marked as a pseudogene. The length of the CDR3 is 17 residues. Written as DNA, the CDR3 is TGTGCCAGCAGCAAAGAGGCCCAGCGGGAGGGTATTGGAACGCAGTATTTT. Translated, it gives CASSKEAQREGIGTQYF.

The chain employs TRBV3-1 (or the pseudogene TRBV3-2) and TRBJ1-4; the match to TRBD1 covers 8 bases. The length of the CDR3 is 16 residues. Germline V gene sequence: CDR1 LGHDT, CDR2 YNNKEL (reference sequence). The ends lost 4 bases at V and 6 bases at J; junction bases unmatched: 10. CDR3 nucleotides: TGTGCCAGCAGCCCCGATCTGCGGACAGGGTATGAAAAACTGTTTTTT. It codes for CASSPDLRTGYEKLFF.

This clone was counted once. This rearrangement joins TRBV7-2 to TRBJ2-1; perhaps TRBD2 as D (6 bases). This CDR3 contains 16 residues. From germline, CDR1 is SGHTA and CDR2 FQGNSA. Deletions cut 0 bases from V and 3 bases from J, with 12 bases between. CDR3 sequence reads: CASSLALAVGYNEQFF. The CDR3 coding sequence is TGTGCCAGCAGCTTAGCGTTAGCGGTGGGCTACAATGAGCAGTTCTTC.

This chain connects TRBV28 to TRBJ1-5, with TRBD1 matching 7 bases. CDR3 length equals 16 residues. Trimming cost V 8 bases and J 0 bases; bases outside gene matches: 10. Germline CDR1 reads MDHEN; CDR2 reads SYDVKM. CDR3 in amino acids: CASWSRGGNSNQPQHF. CDR3 nucleotides: TGTGCCAGCTGGAGTAGAGGGGGCAATAGCAATCAGCCCCAGCATTTT.

V and J are TRBV5-8 and TRBJ2-1; maybe TRBD1 (5 bases). CDR3 size: 16 residues. CDR1 is SGHTS and CDR2 is YDEGEE in the germline V gene. V lost 1 base, J lost 3 bases, and 14 bases lay in between. The CDR3 sequence is CASSLSKGVVYNEQFF. For the CDR3, the DNA is TGTGCCAGCAGCTTGTCCAAAGGGGTGGTCTACAATGAGCAGTTCTTC.

This clone turned up a few times. V and J are TRBV28 and TRBJ1-6, with a possible D match to TRBD1 (5 bases). The V end lost 7 bases, the J end lost 0 bases, and 19 bases lay between the germline ends. CDR3 length: 18 amino acids. CDR1 is MDHEN, CDR2 SYDVKM, per germline. In nucleotides, the CDR3 is TGTGCCAGCATACCGGACATTGGGGTGAGCTCCTATAATTCACCCCTCCACTTT. Translated, it gives CASIPDIGVSSYNSPLHF.

The chain is built from TRBV11-2 and TRBJ2-1, with D uncertain. Germline V gene sequence: CDR1 SGHAT, CDR2 FQNNGV. The germline V and J ends were trimmed by 3 bases and 3 bases, with 9 bases remaining between them. CDR3 size: 14 residues. In nucleotides, the CDR3 is TGTGCCAGCAGCTTTGAGGAGTACTACAATGAGCAGTTCTTC. It yields the protein CASSFEEYYNEQFF.

Concerning this clone: The junction departs from germline at one end; a sequencing error may be responsible. V is TRBV15 and J is TRBJ2-1; maybe TRBD2 (7 bases). The CDR3 is 16 amino acids. Germline V gene lookup returns CDR1 LNHNV and CDR2 YYDKDF (reference sequence). The CDR3 here is CATSIMSGGTYNKQFF. CDR3 bases: TGTGCCACCAGCATTATGTCGGGGGGCACCTACAATAAGCAGTTCTTC.